This T cell receptor beta chain was obtained from a study of prognosis after radiotherapy for stage I lung cancer. Study findings and constraints: Counts of unique TCR clones fell following stereotactic body radiation therapy, median 10,088 versus 6,861. Tumor specificity was not determined for the expanded TCR clones.

About this clonotype: Its antigen is as yet unknown. A single base separates this from a much larger clone, so it may be a read error.

This CDR3 region has 15 residues. The germline V gene encodes CDR1 SGHNT and CDR2 YYREEE (reference sequence). V lost 5 bases, J lost 1 base, and 7 bases stayed unmatched. Using two-round multiplex PCR, the authors amplified TCR beta CDR3 from genomic DNA. First-round PCR amplification was performed with primers specific to each TRBV and TRBJ gene. One entry per CDR3 protein, called by TCRdb with MiXCR from the multiplex PCR reads. The repertoire holds some 38,000 distinct CDR3 sequences, less than 25% seen once, with 20% to 25% in the top ten. The receptor comes from a donor aged 50 or older with non-small cell lung cancer. Sequenced material: PBMCs, taken before or after stereotactic body radiation therapy (not recorded which). The gene calls are TRBV5-4 and TRBJ2-3, with TRBD2 matching over 7 bases. Written as DNA, the CDR3 is TGTGCCAGCAGTGCCGGGGGGTCCCGCACAGATACGCAGTATTTT. Its translation: CASSAGGSRTDTQYF.